Listed below are T cell receptor beta chains from one sample, sequenced in a study of OX40 agonist ivuxolimab in advanced cancers. Libraries were prepared by immunoSEQ multiplex PCR; TCRdb keeps only in-frame clonotypes and omits some of them. This table has about 26,000 clones, around four fifths appearing once. Sequenced here: CD4+ or CD8+ T cells sorted from blood, sampled in a trial of the OX40 agonist ivuxolimab. The receptors derive from an adult with an advanced solid tumor such as melanoma, head and neck, liver or kidney cancer. Both conserved end residues are part of each CDR3. D genes are given only for firm matches. Clone size appears in some rows only: once, few, many, or a class for an expanded clone.

j_call: TRBJ1-6
d_call: NA
v_call: TRBV19
clone_size: few
cdr3_length: 13
cdr3_nt: TGTGCCAGTAGTATCTGGGGGAATTCACCCCTCCACTTT
cdr3_aa: CASSIWGNSPLHF

j_call: TRBJ2-7
d_call: TRBD1
v_call: TRBV6-6
clone_size: NA
cdr3_length: 13
cdr3_nt: TGTGCCAGCAGGATATGGACAGGGAACGAGCAGTACTTC
cdr3_aa: CASRIWTGNEQYF

j_call: TRBJ1-4
d_call: NA
v_call: TRBV19
clone_size: NA
cdr3_length: 14
cdr3_nt: TGTGCCAGTAGTATCGCAGCAACTAATGAAAAACTGTTTTTT
cdr3_aa: CASSIAATNEKLFF

j_call: TRBJ2-2
d_call: TRBD1
v_call: TRBV5-1
clone_size: NA
cdr3_length: 12
cdr3_nt: TGCGCCAGCCGACAGGGCTCCGGGGAGCTGTTTTTT
cdr3_aa: CASRQGSGELFF

j_call: TRBJ2-1
d_call: TRBD2
v_call: TRBV2
clone_size: NA
cdr3_length: 16
cdr3_nt: TGTGCCAGCAGTACACTAGCGGGAGGCCCTCTCGGGGAGCAGTTCTTC
cdr3_aa: CASSTLAGGPLGEQFF

j_call: TRBJ1-1
d_call: NA
v_call: TRBV19
clone_size: once
cdr3_length: 13
cdr3_nt: TGTGCCAGTAGTAGTTTTGTGAACACTGAAGCTTTCTTT
cdr3_aa: CASSSFVNTEAFF

j_call: TRBJ2-7
d_call: NA
v_call: TRBV4-2
clone_size: NA
cdr3_length: 16
cdr3_nt: TGTGCCAGCAGCCAAGTAAGCATTCTACCCCGGGACGAGCAGTACTTC
cdr3_aa: CASSQVSILPRDEQYF

j_call: TRBJ2-2
d_call: TRBD2
v_call: TRBV5-1
clone_size: NA
cdr3_length: 15
cdr3_nt: TGCGCCAGCAGCTTGCCACTAGCGGGACCCGGGGAGCTGTTTTTT
cdr3_aa: CASSLPLAGPGELFF

j_call: TRBJ2-3
d_call: TRBD2
v_call: TRBV5-1
clone_size: NA
cdr3_length: 16
cdr3_nt: TGCGCCAGCAGCTTGGCGAGCGGGGGGAACACAGATACGCAGTATTTT
cdr3_aa: CASSLASGGNTDTQYF

j_call: TRBJ2-3
d_call: TRBD2
v_call: TRBV9
clone_size: few
cdr3_length: 17
cdr3_nt: TGTGCCAGCAGCGTAGAACCTAGCGGGAGGGTGACAGATACGCAGTATTTT
cdr3_aa: CASSVEPSGRVTDTQYF

j_call: TRBJ1-2
d_call: NA
v_call: TRBV9
clone_size: NA
cdr3_length: 11
cdr3_nt: TGTGCCAGCAGCACCTGGGACAGCTACACCTTC
cdr3_aa: CASSTWDSYTF